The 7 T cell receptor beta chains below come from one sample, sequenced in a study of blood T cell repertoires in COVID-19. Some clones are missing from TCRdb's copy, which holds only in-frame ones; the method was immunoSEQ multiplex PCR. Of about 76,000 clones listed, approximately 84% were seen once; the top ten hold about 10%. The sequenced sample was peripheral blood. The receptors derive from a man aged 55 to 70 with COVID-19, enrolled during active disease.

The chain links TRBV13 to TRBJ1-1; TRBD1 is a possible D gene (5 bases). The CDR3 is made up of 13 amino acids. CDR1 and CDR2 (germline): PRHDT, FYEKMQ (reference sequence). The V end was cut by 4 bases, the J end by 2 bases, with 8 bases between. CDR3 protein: CASSSGQNTEAFF. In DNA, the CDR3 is TGTGCCAGCAGCTCCGGACAAAACACTGAAGCTTTCTTT. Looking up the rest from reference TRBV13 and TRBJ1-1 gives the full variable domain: AAGVIQSPRHLIKEKRETATLKCYPIPRHDTVYWYQQGPGQDPQFLISFYEKMQSDKGSIPDRFSAQQFSDYHSELNMSSLELGDSALYFCASSSGQNTEAFFGQGTRLTVV.

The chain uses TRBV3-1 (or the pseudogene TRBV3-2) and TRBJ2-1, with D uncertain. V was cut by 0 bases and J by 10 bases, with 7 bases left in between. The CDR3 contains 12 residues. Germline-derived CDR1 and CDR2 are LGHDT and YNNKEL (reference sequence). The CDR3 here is CASSQDEREQFF. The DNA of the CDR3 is TGTGCCAGCAGCCAAGATGAGCGCGAGCAGTTCTTC.

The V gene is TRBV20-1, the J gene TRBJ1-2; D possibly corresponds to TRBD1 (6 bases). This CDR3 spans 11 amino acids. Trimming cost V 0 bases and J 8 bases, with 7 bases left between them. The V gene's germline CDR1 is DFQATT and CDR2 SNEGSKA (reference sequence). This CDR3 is CSAREGAGYTF. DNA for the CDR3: TGCAGTGCTAGAGAGGGGGCCGGCTACACCTTC.

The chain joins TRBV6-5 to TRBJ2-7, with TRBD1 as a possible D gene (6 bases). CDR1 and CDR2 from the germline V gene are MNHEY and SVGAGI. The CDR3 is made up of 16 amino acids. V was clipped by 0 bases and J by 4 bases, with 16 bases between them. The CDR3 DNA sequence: TGTGCCAGCAGTTACTCGATTTTTCCAGGGGCATACGAGCAGTACTTC. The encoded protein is CASSYSIFPGAYEQYF.

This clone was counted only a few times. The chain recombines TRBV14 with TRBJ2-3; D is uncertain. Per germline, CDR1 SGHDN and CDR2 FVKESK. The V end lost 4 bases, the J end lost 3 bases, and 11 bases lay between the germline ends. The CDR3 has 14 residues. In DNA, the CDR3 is TGTGCCAGCAGCCGTCAAGCTAGAACAGATACGCAGTATTTT. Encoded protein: CASSRQARTDTQYF.

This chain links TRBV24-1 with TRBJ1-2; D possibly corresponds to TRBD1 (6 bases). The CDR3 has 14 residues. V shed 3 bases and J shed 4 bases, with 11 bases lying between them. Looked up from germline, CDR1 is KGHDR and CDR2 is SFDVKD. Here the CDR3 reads CATSDGQLIYGYTF. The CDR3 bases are TGTGCCACCAGTGATGGACAGTTAATCTATGGCTACACCTTC.

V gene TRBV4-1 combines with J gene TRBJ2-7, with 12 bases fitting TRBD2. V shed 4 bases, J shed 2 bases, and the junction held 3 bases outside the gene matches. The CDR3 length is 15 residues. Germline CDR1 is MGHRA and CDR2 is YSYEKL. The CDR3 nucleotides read TGCGCCAGCAGCCGACTAGCGGGGGCGACCTACGAGCAGTACTTC. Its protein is CASSRLAGATYEQYF.